The source of this T cell receptor (beta chain) is a study of identical twins. Notes on the study in general: Fewer insertions were carried by abundant cord blood beta clonotypes, but none was seen in memory repertoires. Models predicted too little out-of-frame TCR alpha sharing in monozygotic twins.

Everyone who donated was a healthy Caucasian. TCRdb independently ran MiXCR on the 5' RACE reads; one entry per CDR3 protein. Among some 240,000 distinct CDR3 sequences listed, approximately 8.3% were seen once. Many counts were recorded for this clonotype. What it recognizes is unknown. These records were also assigned to another study, of yellow fever vaccine responses in identical twins.

Sequenced sample: CD8+ T cells sorted from blood. The sequence was obtained from a woman aged 18-30 years in good health.

CDR3 region: CASSSRQVISYEQYF. CDR3 coding DNA: TGTGCCAGCAGCTCAAGACAGGTGATCTCCTACGAGCAGTACTTC. The chain is built from TRBV5-8 and TRBJ2-7; a weak D match, TRBD1 (6 bases). V was cut by 3 bases and J by 0 bases, with 13 bases left in between. CDR1 is SGHTS, CDR2 YDEGEE, per germline. This CDR3 spans 15 amino acids.